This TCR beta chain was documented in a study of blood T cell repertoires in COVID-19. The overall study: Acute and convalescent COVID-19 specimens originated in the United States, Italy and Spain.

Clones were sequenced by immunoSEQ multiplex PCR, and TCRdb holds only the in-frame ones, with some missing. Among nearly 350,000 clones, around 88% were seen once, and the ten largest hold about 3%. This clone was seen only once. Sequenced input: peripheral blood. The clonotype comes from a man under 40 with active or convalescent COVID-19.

CDR3 DNA sequence: TGTGCCAGCAGTGGACTAGTAGGGAAAGCCTCTGGAAACACCATATATTTT. Amino acid sequence: CASSGLVGKASGNTIYF. This rearrangement joins TRBV6-1 to TRBJ1-3; D uncertain. The CDR3 sequence is 17 residues long. The germline V and J ends were trimmed by 4 bases and 0 bases, with 16 bases remaining between them. Germline CDR1 and CDR2: MNHNS and SASEGT.